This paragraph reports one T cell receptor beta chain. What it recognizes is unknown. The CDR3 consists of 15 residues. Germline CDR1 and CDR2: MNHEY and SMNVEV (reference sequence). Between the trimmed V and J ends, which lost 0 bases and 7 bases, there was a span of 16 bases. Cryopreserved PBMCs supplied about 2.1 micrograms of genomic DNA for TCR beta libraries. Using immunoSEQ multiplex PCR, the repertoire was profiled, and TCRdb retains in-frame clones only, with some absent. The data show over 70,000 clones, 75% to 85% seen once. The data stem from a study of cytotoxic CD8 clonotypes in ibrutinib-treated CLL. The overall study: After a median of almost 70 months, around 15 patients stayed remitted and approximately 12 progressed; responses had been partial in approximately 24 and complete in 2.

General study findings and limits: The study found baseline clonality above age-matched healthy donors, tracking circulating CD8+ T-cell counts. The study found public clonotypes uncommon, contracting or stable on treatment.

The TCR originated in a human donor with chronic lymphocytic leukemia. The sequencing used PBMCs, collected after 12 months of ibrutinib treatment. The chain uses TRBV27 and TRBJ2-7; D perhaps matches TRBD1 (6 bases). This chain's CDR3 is CASSLSVRGEGEQYF. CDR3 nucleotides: TGTGCCAGCAGTTTATCGGTCAGGGGCGAGGGGGAGCAGTACTTC.